Following are 31 T cell receptor beta chains from one sample sequenced in a study of T cells in Graves' hyperthyroidism and ophthalmopathy. Amplification targeted TCR beta CDR3 regions from RNA transcripts. Using the HTBI primer set, a first-round RT-PCR was run on the TCR CDR3. Using its own MiXCR run on the multiplex PCR reads, TCRdb lists one record per CDR3 protein. Of around 660,000 distinct CDR3 sequences listed, roughly 46% are singletons. Sample: peripheral blood or thyroid tissue (not recorded which). These receptors were taken from an adult man with Graves' disease, either hyperthyroidism or ophthalmopathy (not recorded which).

About this clonotype itself: A much larger clone sits a single nucleotide away, making a read error possible. The chain joins TRBV7-8 to TRBJ1-5; D is unclear. V shed 3 bases and J shed 1 base, with 10 bases lying between them. The CDR3 has 15 amino acids. Germline lookup yields CDR1 SGHVS and CDR2 FQNEAQ. CDR3 in DNA: TGTGCCAGCAGCTTCACGGAACTAAGCAATCAGCCCCAGCATTTT. Amino acid sequence: CASSFTELSNQPQHF.

A single count supports this clonotype. A much larger clone sits a single nucleotide away, making a read error possible. This chain joins TRBV9 and TRBJ1-3, with a tentative D call TRBD1 (6 bases). The germline CDR1 and CDR2 sequences are SGDLS and YYNGEE. The CDR3 runs 15 residues. CDR3 nucleotides: TGTGCCGGCAGCGATACAGGGCGTATTGGAAACACCATATATTTT. Amino acids: CAGSDTGRIGNTIYF.

A note on this clonotype: A read error may be the cause here, since a much bigger clone is one base away. V gene TRBV7-2 combines with J gene TRBJ1-2; 7 bases match TRBD1. V was clipped by 11 bases and J by 4 bases; unmatched bases: 16. Germline lookup yields CDR1 SGHTA and CDR2 FQGNSA. This CDR3 spans 15 amino acids. In DNA, the CDR3 is TGTGCCGCGCAAAAATCCGACAGGGAGGCCTATGGCTACACCTTC. Its translation is CAAQKSDREAYGYTF.

The chain uses TRBV9 and TRBJ2-7; the D is unclear. CDR1 is SGDLS, CDR2 YYNGEE, per germline. The length of the CDR3 is 14 residues. V was cut by 0 bases and J by 3 bases, with 10 bases left in between. The CDR3 loop reads CASSVGLFGYEQYF. As DNA, the CDR3 is TGTGCCAGCAGCGTAGGACTGTTTGGCTACGAGCAGTACTTC.

This chain connects TRBV24-1 to TRBJ1-1; D might be TRBD1 (5 bases). Germline lookup yields CDR1 KGHDR and CDR2 SFDVKD. This CDR3 is built from 15 residues. Trimming took off 6 bases at V and 4 bases at J, with 17 bases between the two ends. The CDR3 nucleotides read TGTGCCACCAGTCCTCGGGACCCCGGTGTCACTGAAGCTTTCTTT. It codes for CATSPRDPGVTEAFF.

This clonotype was observed many times. The V gene is TRBV29-1, the J gene TRBJ2-5; D assignment may be TRBD1 or TRBD2 (6 bases each). In germline, CDR1 is SQVTM, CDR2 ANQGSEA. This CDR3 has 12 residues. V lost 4 bases and J 5 bases, leaving 11 bases between the germline ends. This CDR3 is CSVAQGRETQYF. DNA for the CDR3: TGCAGCGTTGCCCAGGGGAGGGAGACCCAGTACTTC.

V gene TRBV29-1 combines with J gene TRBJ1-2, with D uncertain. The CDR3 contains 11 residues. Germline V gene sequence: CDR1 SQVTM, CDR2 ANQGSEA. The V and J ends lost 8 bases and 8 bases respectively, with 15 bases between them. The CDR3 sequence: CSLYGQEGYTF. CDR3 DNA sequence: TGCAGCTTGTACGGTCAGGAGGGCTACACCTTC.

This clonotype has more than one count but fewer than ten. V and J are TRBV2 and TRBJ2-7; D is unresolved. Germline CDR1 and CDR2: SNHLY and FYNNEI. V lost 3 bases, J lost 9 bases, and 12 bases lay in between. CDR3 size: 12 residues. This CDR3 is CASSDSGVGQYF. As DNA, the CDR3 is TGTGCCAGCAGTGATTCGGGTGTCGGGCAGTACTTC.

This clonotype was picked up a small number of times. The rearrangement links TRBV12-3 or TRBV12-4 to TRBJ1-2, with 8 bases identical to TRBD1. The CDR3 runs 15 residues. With 3 bases clipped from V and 4 bases from J, the junction kept 7 bases outside the gene matches. The CDR3 spells CASSLGAGGPYGYTF. The DNA of the CDR3 is TGTGCCAGCAGTTTGGGGGCAGGGGGCCCCTATGGCTACACCTTC.

Concerning this clonotype itself: Just one base apart from a much larger clone, this may be a read error. The V gene is TRBV20-1, the J gene TRBJ1-6; 9 bases line up with TRBD1. There are 13 residues in the CDR3. The V gene's germline CDR1 is DFQATT and CDR2 SNEGSKA (reference sequence). CDR3: CSAEDRGGSLLHF. The CDR3 DNA follows: TGCAGTGCCGAGGACAGGGGCGGTTCACTCCTCCACTTT.

This clonotype was picked up a small number of times. The chain uses TRBV9 and TRBJ1-4; possibly TRBD1 for D (6 bases). The V and J ends lost 3 bases and 2 bases respectively, with 11 bases between them. The CDR3 length is 15 residues. Germline V gene data show CDR1 as SGDLS and CDR2 as YYNGEE. The CDR3 loop is CASSGGGGTNEKLFF. DNA of the CDR3: TGTGCCAGCAGCGGAGGAGGGGGTACTAATGAAAAACTGTTTTTT.

This chain connects TRBV6-4 to TRBJ1-2; 8 bases are a match to TRBD1. The CDR3 is 13 amino acids. The V segment lost 8 bases and the J segment 8 bases; nucleotides outside the gene matches: 10. From germline, CDR1 is MRHNA and CDR2 SNTAGT. The DNA of the CDR3 is TGTGCCAGCGTGACAGGGGAGAGCGTCGGCTACACCTTC. Translating gives CASVTGESVGYTF.

This chain joins TRBV7-9 and TRBJ2-7; TRBD1 aligns across 7 bases. CDR3 length: 15 amino acids. From germline, CDR1 is SEHNR and CDR2 FQNEAQ (reference sequence). V trimming: 4 bases; J trimming: 4 bases; junction bases outside the gene matches: 10. The CDR3 here is CASSSTTGDPYEQYF. The CDR3 coding sequence is TGTGCCAGCAGCTCCACAACAGGGGATCCTTACGAGCAGTACTTC. Full variable domain (remainder filled in from reference TRBV7-9 and TRBJ2-7): DTGVSQNPRHKITKRGQNVTFRCDPISEHNRLYWYRQTLGQGPEFLTYFQNEAQLEKSRLLSDRFSAERPKGSFSTLEIQRTEQGDSAMYLCASSSTTGDPYEQYFGPGTRLTVT.

The J gene is TRBJ1-1, the V gene TRBV12-3 or TRBV12-4; tentatively, D is TRBD1 (5 bases). This CDR3 contains 15 residues. Trimming shortened V by 6 bases and J by 1 base, and 15 bases separated the two germline ends. The CDR3: CASRSSDTWNTEAFF. The CDR3 DNA is TGTGCCAGCAGATCCTCGGACACGTGGAACACTGAAGCTTTCTTT.

The V call is TRBV15, the J call TRBJ2-5; maybe TRBD1 (5 bases). Germline V lookup: CDR1 LNHNV, CDR2 YYDKDF (reference sequence). This CDR3 contains 15 residues. Trimming shortened V by 3 bases and J by 7 bases, and 18 bases separated the two germline ends. CDR3 in DNA: TGTGCCACCAGCAGGGACAACACAAACCGGCGGACCCAGTACTTC. Its protein is CATSRDNTNRRTQYF. Full variable domain (rest looked up from reference TRBV15 and TRBJ2-5): DAMVIQNPRYQVTQFGKPVTLSCSQTLNHNVMYWYQQKSSQAPKLLFHYYDKDFNNEADTPDNFQSRRPNTSFCFLDIRSPGLGDTAMYLCATSRDNTNRRTQYFGPGTRLLVL.

The chain is built from TRBV7-9 and TRBJ1-5; D ambiguous. The ends were cut back, 0 bases at V and 6 bases at J, with 12 bases in the middle. This CDR3 comprises 15 residues. Germline CDR1 is SEHNR and CDR2 is FQNEAQ (reference sequence). The CDR3, as DNA: TGTGCCAGCAGCTTAGCCGGCAGGCCGGGTCAGCCCCAGCATTTT. It encodes CASSLAGRPGQPQHF. Variable domain in full (rest from reference TRBV7-9 and TRBJ1-5): DTGVSQNPRHKITKRGQNVTFRCDPISEHNRLYWYRQTLGQGPEFLTYFQNEAQLEKSRLLSDRFSAERPKGSFSTLEIQRTEQGDSAMYLCASSLAGRPGQPQHFGDGTRLSIL.

V is TRBV4-3 and J is TRBJ1-5, with TRBD1 as a possible D gene (5 bases). The V end lost 0 bases, the J end lost 6 bases, and 21 bases lay between the germline ends. Germline V gives CDR1 LGHNA, CDR2 YSLEER. The CDR3 is made up of 18 amino acids. In nucleotides, the CDR3 is TGCGCCAGCAGCCAAGAATACTCCTACGTAGCAGGGCCTCAGCCCCAGCATTTT. Translated: CASSQEYSYVAGPQPQHF.

The chain links TRBV12-3 or TRBV12-4 to TRBJ1-2, with TRBD1 as a possible D gene (5 bases). Trimming took 6 bases from V and 0 from J, leaving 17 bases between them. CDR3 length equals 16 residues. The CDR3 DNA is TGTGCCAGCAGCCTGCAGGGAGGGCCTCCTAACTATGGCTACACCTTC. Its translation: CASSLQGGPPNYGYTF.

This clonotype was seen once. At one boundary the junction diverges from the germline segment, which might be a read error. The chain joins TRBV11-2 to TRBJ1-2; D call uncertain. Germline CDR1 reads SGHAT; CDR2 reads FQNNGV. CDR3 length: 13 amino acids. As DNA, the CDR3 is TGTGCCAGCAGCTTATTCCCCCTAGATGGCTGCACCTTC. Protein sequence: CASSLFPLDGCTF. The whole variable domain, remainder taken from reference TRBV11-2 and TRBJ1-2, is EAGVAQSPRYKIIEKRQSVAFWCNPISGHATLYWYQQILGQGPKLLIQFQNNGVVDDSQLPKDRFSAERLKGVDSTLKIQPAKLEDSAVYLCASSLFPLDGCTFGSGTRLTVV.

This clonotype was seen at least ten times. V gene TRBV19 combines with J gene TRBJ2-7; TRBD2 matches 9 bases. Germline lookup yields CDR1 LNHDA and CDR2 SQIVND (reference sequence). CDR3 size: 15 residues. V lost 6 bases, J lost 3 bases, and 9 bases stayed unmatched. CDR3 coding DNA: TGTGCCAGTAGCCTCACCCTAGCGGGAATCTACGAGCAGTACTTC. Translating gives CASSLTLAGIYEQYF.

The chain links TRBV24-1 to TRBJ1-5, with 11 bases matching TRBD1. The CDR3 has 14 residues. Trimming at V came to 9 bases and at J to 5 bases, leaving 5 bases not matched to a gene. Germline CDR1 reads KGHDR; CDR2 reads SFDVKD. The CDR3 sequence is CATAGQGADQPQHF. CDR3 DNA sequence: TGTGCCACCGCCGGACAGGGGGCGGATCAGCCCCAGCATTTT.

This clonotype was found a few times. V usage is TRBV20-1 and J usage is TRBJ2-5; the match to TRBD2 covers 15 bases. V lost 4 bases, J lost 4 bases, and 4 bases stayed unmatched. The CDR3 is made up of 15 amino acids. Germline V gene lookup returns CDR1 DFQATT and CDR2 SNEGSKA (reference sequence). The CDR3 region is CSANPGLAGGETQYF. The CDR3, as DNA: TGCAGTGCTAACCCGGGACTAGCGGGGGGAGAGACCCAGTACTTC.

This clonotype was observed a single time. The V call is TRBV6-2 or TRBV6-3, the J call TRBJ1-2; 9 positions match TRBD1. Germline lookup yields CDR1 MNHEY and CDR2 SVGEGT. CDR3 length: 17 residues. V was clipped by 2 bases and J by 2 bases; unmatched bases: 9. CDR3 protein: CASSYAGTGTINYGYTF. The CDR3 DNA reads TGTGCCAGCAGTTACGCCGGGACAGGGACAATCAACTATGGCTACACCTTC.

The J gene is TRBJ2-7, the V gene TRBV20-1; D is unresolved. The CDR3 is made up of 14 amino acids. Germline V gene lookup returns CDR1 DFQATT and CDR2 SNEGSKA (reference sequence). V was clipped by 0 bases and J by 3 bases, with 12 bases between them. The DNA for the CDR3 is TGCAGTGCTAGAGACTTGGCCCCCAACTACGAGCAGTACTTC. Translation: CSARDLAPNYEQYF.

With regard to this clonotype: Its ends do not fully match the called genes, so a read error is possible. The chain employs TRBV7-2 and TRBJ1-1; 9 bases match TRBD1. Germline CDR1 and CDR2: SGHTA and FQGNSA. CDR3 length equals 16 residues. CDR3 in DNA: TGTGCCATCAGCCCCCAGTCGGACAGGGGGAACACTGAAGCTTTCTTT. Encoded protein: CAISPQSDRGNTEAFF.

This chain connects TRBV29-1 to TRBJ1-4; D not resolved. Germline assignment: CDR1 SQVTM and CDR2 ANQGSEA. The V end was cut by 4 bases, the J end by 7 bases, with 10 bases between. The CDR3 consists of 12 residues. The CDR3 nucleotides read TGCAGCGTTGGAGGGATGATTGAAAAACTGTTTTTT. Protein sequence: CSVGGMIEKLFF.

This clonotype has more than one count but fewer than ten. The rearrangement uses TRBV29-1 and TRBJ2-7; no reliable D call. CDR1 and CDR2 from the germline V gene are SQVTM and ANQGSEA. CDR3 length: 10 amino acids. Trimming cost V 4 bases and J 8 bases, with 9 bases left between them. This chain's CDR3 is CSVAREQQYF. CDR3 DNA: TGCAGCGTTGCAAGGGAACAGCAGTACTTC.

The V and J genes are TRBV29-1 and TRBJ2-1; D is undetermined. V was cut by 4 bases and J by 5 bases, with 9 bases left in between. The CDR3 totals 12 residues. CDR1 is SQVTM and CDR2 is ANQGSEA in the germline V gene. The CDR3 sequence: CSVGQPHNEQFF. The CDR3 DNA follows: TGCAGCGTTGGGCAGCCGCACAATGAGCAGTTCTTC.

This chain uses TRBV25-1 with TRBJ1-4; D possibly corresponds to TRBD1 (5 bases). The CDR3 sequence is 14 residues long. The V gene's germline CDR1 is MGHDK and CDR2 SYGVNS. V lost 3 bases and J lost 3, with 8 bases in between. The DNA of the CDR3 is TGTGCCAGCAGTGATCGGGGGGCTAATGAAAAACTGTTTTTT. Encoded protein: CASSDRGANEKLFF.

Of note for this clonotype: This may arise from a read error, as a much more abundant clone is one base away. The chain couples TRBV6-4 to TRBJ1-1, with D unclear. Trimming took off 3 bases at V and 7 bases at J, with 6 bases between the two ends. The germline gives CDR1 MRHNA, CDR2 SNTAGT. The CDR3 length is 11 residues. The CDR3 reads CASSDAREAFF. The CDR3 DNA reads TGTGCCAGCAGTGATGCCCGTGAAGCTTTCTTT.

The chain combines TRBV24-1 with TRBJ2-5; TRBD1 might be the D (5 bases). Germline lookup yields CDR1 KGHDR and CDR2 SFDVKD. The CDR3 runs 14 residues. Between the trimmed V and J ends, which lost 4 bases and 1 base, there was a span of 9 bases. CDR3: CATSDGQGQETQYF. The CDR3 DNA reads as TGTGCCACCAGTGACGGGCAGGGCCAAGAGACCCAGTACTTC.